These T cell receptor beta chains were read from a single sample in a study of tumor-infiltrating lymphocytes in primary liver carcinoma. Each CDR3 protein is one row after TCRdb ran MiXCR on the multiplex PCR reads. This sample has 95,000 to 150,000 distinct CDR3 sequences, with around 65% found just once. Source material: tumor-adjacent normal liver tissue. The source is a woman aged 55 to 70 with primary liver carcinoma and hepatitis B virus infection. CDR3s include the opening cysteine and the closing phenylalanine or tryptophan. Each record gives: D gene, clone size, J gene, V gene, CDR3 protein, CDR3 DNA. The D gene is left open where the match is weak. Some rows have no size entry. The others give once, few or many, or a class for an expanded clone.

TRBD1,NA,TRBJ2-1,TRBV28,CASSPQDRDEQIF,TGTGCCAGCAGTCCCCAGGACAGGGACGAGCAGATCTTC
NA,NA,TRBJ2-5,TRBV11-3,CAIGKGKEAQYF,TGTGCCATCGGGAAGGGGAAAGAGGCCCAGTACTTC
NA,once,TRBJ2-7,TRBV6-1,CASSPVGMAYEQYF,TGTGCCAGCAGCCCGGTGGGGATGGCCTACGAGCAGTACTTC
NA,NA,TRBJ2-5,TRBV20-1,CSARIACSQDTQYF,TGCAGCGCTAGGATAGCGTGCTCACAAGATACCCAGTACTTC
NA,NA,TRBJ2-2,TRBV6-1,CANRPLPGGRSNTGELFF,TGTGCCAACAGGCCCCTACCTGGGGGGCGCTCGAACACCGGGGAGCTGTTTTTT
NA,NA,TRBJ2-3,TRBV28,CPSSGHDAGRTDTQYF,TGTCCCAGCTCTGGACACGACGCGGGACGGACAGATACGCAGTATTTT
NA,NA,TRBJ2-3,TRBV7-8,CASSPSGDTHYF,TGTGCCAGCAGCCCCAGCGGAGATACGCACTATTTT
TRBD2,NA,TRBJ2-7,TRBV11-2,CAAAGASGKSAYEQYF,TGTGCCGCGGCCGGGGCTAGCGGGAAAAGCGCCTACGAGCAGTATTTC
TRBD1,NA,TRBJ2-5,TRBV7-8,CASSLLVQGVGETQYF,TGTGCCAGCAGCTTACTTGTTCAGGGGGTGGGGGAGACCCAGTACTTC
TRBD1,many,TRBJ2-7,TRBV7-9,CASSYQGAHEQYF,TGTGCCAGCAGCTACCAGGGGGCTCACGAGCAGTACTTC
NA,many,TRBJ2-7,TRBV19,CASSYVWDSPYEQYF,TGTGCCAGTAGTTATGTCTGGGACTCCCCCTACGAGCAGTACTTC
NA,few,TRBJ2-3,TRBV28,CASSLSYRGEQYF,TGTGCCAGCAGTTTAAGTTATAGGGGGGAGCAGTATTTT
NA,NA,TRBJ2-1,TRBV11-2,CASSINQQGTVYNEQFF,TGTGCCAGTAGCATAAATCAACAGGGTACAGTCTACAATGAGCAGTTCTTC
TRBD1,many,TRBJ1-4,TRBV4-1,CASSRHSGQDEKLFF,TGCGCCAGCAGCCGCCACTCGGGACAGGATGAAAAACTGTTTTTT
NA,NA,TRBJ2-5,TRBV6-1,CASRDLRRLDETQYF,TGTGCAAGCAGAGATCTCAGGAGGCTAGATGAGACACAGTACTTC
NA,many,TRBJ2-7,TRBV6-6,CASRTQGPYEQYF,TGTGCCAGCAGAACACAGGGACCCTACGAGCAGTACTTC
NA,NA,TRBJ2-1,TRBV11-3,CASGLGTGGKFEQFF,TGTGCCAGCGGCTTAGGAACTGGCGGGAAGTTTGAGCAGTTCTTC
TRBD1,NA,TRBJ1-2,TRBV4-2,CASSPRTGDDYGYTF,TGTGCCAGCAGCCCTCGCACAGGGGATGACTATGGCTACACCTTC
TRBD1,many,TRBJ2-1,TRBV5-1,CASSLVVGQGNEQFF,TGCGCCAGCAGCTTGGTTGTCGGACAGGGGAATGAGCAGTTCTTC
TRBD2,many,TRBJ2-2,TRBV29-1,CSVRGGDTRGGLFF,TGCAGCGTTCGCGGGGGGGACACCCGCGGGGGGCTGTTTTTT
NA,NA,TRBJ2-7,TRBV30,CASSVQRKTYEQYF,TGTGCCTCGAGTGTACAGAGGAAAACCTACGAGCAGTACTTC
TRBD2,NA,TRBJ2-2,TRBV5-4,CAGNSVGGRPTGELFF,TGTGCCGGCAACTCGGTCGGCGGGAGACCCACCGGGGAGCTGTTTTTT
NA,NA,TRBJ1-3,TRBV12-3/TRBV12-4,CASSTPTGRPQGNTIYF,TGTGCCAGCAGCACGCCCACAGGGAGACCTCAGGGGAACACCATATATTTT
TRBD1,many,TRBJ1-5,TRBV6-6,CASSRGQVYQPQHF,TGTGCCAGCAGTCGAGGACAGGTATATCAGCCCCAGCATTTT
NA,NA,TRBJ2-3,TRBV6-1,CSSRHRAQRADQPQYF,TGTTCCAGCAGACACAGGGCTCAAAGGGCTGATCAGCCCCAGTATTTT
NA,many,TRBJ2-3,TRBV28,CASSQGGTDTQYF,TGTGCCAGCAGCCAGGGAGGCACAGATACGCAGTATTTT
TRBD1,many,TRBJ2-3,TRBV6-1,CASSDLHATGGVQDTQYF,TGTGCCAGCAGTGACCTTCATGCGACAGGGGGGGTTCAAGATACGCAGTATTTT
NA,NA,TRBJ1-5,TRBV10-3,CAISESGPNQPQHF,TGTGCCATCAGTGAAAGTGGGCCTAATCAGCCCCAGCATTTT
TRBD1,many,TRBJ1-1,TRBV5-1,CASNRGRLGTEAFF,TGCGCCAGCAACAGGGGGCGCTTAGGCACTGAAGCTTTCTTT
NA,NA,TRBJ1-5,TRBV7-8,CASSLSGQVDQPQHF,TGTGCCAGCAGCTTATCGGGACAAGTTGACCAGCCCCAGCATTTT
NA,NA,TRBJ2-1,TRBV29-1,CSVRPPGTAYNEQSF,TGCAGCGTTCGACCCCCCGGGACGGCTTACAATGAGCAGTCCTTC
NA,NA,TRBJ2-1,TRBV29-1,CSVEPAGSDNKQFF,TGCAGCGTCGAACCGGCAGGATCCGACAATAAGCAGTTCTTC
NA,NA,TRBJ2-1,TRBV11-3,CANGKGECEKDNEQFF,TGTGCCAACGGGAAGGGCGAATGCGAAAAGGACAATGAGCAGTTCTTC
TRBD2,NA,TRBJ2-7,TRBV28,CASSVASGRTTTFYEQYF,TGTGCCAGCAGCGTGGCCAGCGGGAGGACCACGACGTTTTACGAGCAGTACTTC
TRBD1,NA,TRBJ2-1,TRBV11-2,CASSKRDRGCDEQFF,TGTGCCAGCAGCAAACGGGACAGGGGTTGCGATGAGCAGTTCTTC
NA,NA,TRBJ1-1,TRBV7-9,CASSLWGSTKASF,TGTGCCAGCAGCTTATGGGGTAGCACTAAAGCTTCCTTT
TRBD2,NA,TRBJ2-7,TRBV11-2,CAGSVAGVGRGYVQYF,TGTGCCGGCAGCGTAGCGGGGGTCGGCCGTGGGTACGTGCAGTACTTC
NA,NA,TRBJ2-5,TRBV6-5,CASSYSGLRRGRGETQCF,TGTGCCAGCAGTTACTCTGGCCTACGAAGGGGAAGGGGAGAGACCCAGTGCTTC
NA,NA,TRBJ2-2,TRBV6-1,CASSVSITGELFF,TGTGCCAGCAGCGTGTCCATCACCGGGGAGCTGTTTTTT
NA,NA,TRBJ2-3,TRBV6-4,CASSDVEGRSTDTQYF,TGTGCCAGCAGTGACGTAGAGGGAAGGTCCACTGATACGCAGTATTTT
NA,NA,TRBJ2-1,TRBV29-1,CSTFSKGPLGYNEQFF,TGCAGCACCTTTTCGAAAGGGCCCCTCGGCTACAATGAGCAGTTCTTC
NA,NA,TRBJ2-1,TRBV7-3,CASSPDPSSYNEQFF,TGTGCCAGCAGCCCAGACCCTAGCTCCTACAATGAGCAGTTCTTC
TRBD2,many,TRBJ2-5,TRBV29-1,CSVPGLPQETQYF,TGCAGCGTGCCGGGACTACCGCAAGAGACCCAGTACTTC
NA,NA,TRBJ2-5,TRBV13,CTSSQTRIRETQHF,TGTACCAGCAGCCAGACCCGCATCCGGGAGACCCAGCACTTC
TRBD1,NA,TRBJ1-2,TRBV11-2,CVSRPRWDRRNKYDYTF,TGTGTCAGCAGACCAAGGTGGGACAGACGCAATAAATATGACTACACCTTC
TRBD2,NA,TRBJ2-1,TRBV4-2,CASSEAKGLAADEQFF,TGTGCCAGCAGCGAAGCCAAGGGACTAGCTGCCGATGAGCAGTTCTTC
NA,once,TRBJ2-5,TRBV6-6,CTSSRRDLETQYF,TGTACCAGTAGTCGACGGGACCTAGAGACCCAGTACTTC
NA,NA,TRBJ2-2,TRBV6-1,CASSGQGSDIGELFF,TGTGCCAGCAGTGGTCAGGGGTCGGACATCGGGGAGCTGTTTTTT
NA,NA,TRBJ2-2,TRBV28,CASSVGPGELFF,TGTGCCAGCTCGGTGGGCCCCGGGGAGCTGTTTTTT
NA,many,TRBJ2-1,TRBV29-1,CSVPLPGLNEQFF,TGCAGCGTTCCACTTCCGGGCCTGAATGAGCAGTTCTTC
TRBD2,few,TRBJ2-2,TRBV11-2,CASSRLAGVGTRELPF,TGTGCCAGCAGCAGACTAGCGGGAGTAGGCACCAGGGAGCTGCCTTTT
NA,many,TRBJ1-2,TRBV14,CASSQGTLYGYTF,TGTGCCAGCAGCCAAGGGACACTCTATGGCTACACCTTC
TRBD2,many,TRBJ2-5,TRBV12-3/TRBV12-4,CASSLTSGLGTQYF,TGTGCCAGCAGTTTAACTAGCGGTTTAGGGACCCAGTACTTC
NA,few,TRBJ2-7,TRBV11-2,CASSSEQGTPYEQYF,TGTGCCAGCAGCTCAGAGCAGGGGACCCCCTACGAGCAGTACTTC
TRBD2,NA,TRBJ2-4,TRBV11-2,CTSSPGRLLIGRDIQYF,TGTACCAGCAGCCCGGGCAGGCTACTAATCGGGAGGGACATTCAGTACTTC